This record concerns one T cell receptor beta chain sequence. Its antigen remains unidentified. The deep-level immunoSEQ assay was used. Generated by immunoSEQ multiplex PCR, the TCRdb table keeps only in-frame clones and is missing some. Of about 1.5 million clones listed, roughly 95% were seen once; the top ten hold about 1.2%. The source of the sample is a study of shared clonotypes between healthy human individuals. Study in general: Donors were a couple of women and three men aged 18 to 49.

Notes on the study in general: Naive CD4 clonotypes overlapped across a handful of donors at about 5.2%.

The sample consisted of naive CD4+ T cells sorted from blood. Documented subset: CD45RA+ positively selected. This clonotype originated in a man in his thirties or forties in good health.

CDR3 in DNA: TGTGCCAGAACGGGGACTAGCGGGAAGGTAGCCAAAAACATTCAGTACTTC. It codes for CARTGTSGKVAKNIQYF. The rearrangement links TRBV6-4 to TRBJ2-4; 13 bases align to TRBD2. The CDR3 has 17 residues. V shed 9 bases and J 0 bases; nucleotides not matched to a gene: 8. CDR1 and CDR2 from the germline V gene are MRHNA and SNTAGT.